This T cell receptor (beta chain) stems from a study of identical twins. Study-wide results and caveats: Out-of-frame alpha sequences common to twins exhibited a surplus of low generation probability.

Concerning this clonotype: The antigen is undetermined.

One entry per CDR3 protein results from TCRdb running MiXCR on the 5' RACE reads. Of a few hundred thousand distinct CDR3 sequences in the sample, 5% to 7% were seen once. The V gene's germline CDR1 is DFQATT and CDR2 SNEGSKA (reference sequence). Trimming cost V 0 bases and J 2 bases, with 6 bases left between them. CDR3 length: 13 amino acids. These data are also associated with another study on T cells expressing NK-cell markers.

The receptor comes from a woman between 18 and 29 years old in good health. The sequencing sample was made of CD8+ T cells sorted from blood. The chain links TRBV20-1 to TRBJ2-3; D is undetermined. CDR3 protein: CSARDGFTDTQYF. The CDR3 region has the DNA TGCAGTGCTAGAGACGGATTCACAGATACGCAGTATTTT.